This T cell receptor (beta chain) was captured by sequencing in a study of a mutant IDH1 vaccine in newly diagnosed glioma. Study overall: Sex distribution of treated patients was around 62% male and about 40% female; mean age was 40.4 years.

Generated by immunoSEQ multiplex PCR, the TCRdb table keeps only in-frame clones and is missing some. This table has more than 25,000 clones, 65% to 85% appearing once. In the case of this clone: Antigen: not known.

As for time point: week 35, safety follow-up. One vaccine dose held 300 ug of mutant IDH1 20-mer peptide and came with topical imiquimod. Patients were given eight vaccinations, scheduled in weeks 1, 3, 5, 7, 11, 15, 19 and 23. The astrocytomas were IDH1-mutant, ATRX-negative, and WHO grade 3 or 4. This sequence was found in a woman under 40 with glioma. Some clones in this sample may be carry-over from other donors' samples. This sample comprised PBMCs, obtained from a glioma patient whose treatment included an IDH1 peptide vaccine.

The CDR3 loop reads CASSPRPSSYEQYF. CDR3 in DNA: TGTGCCAGCAGCCCTCGCCCGTCCTCCTACGAGCAGTACTTC. The chain carries TRBV5-8 and TRBJ2-7; D gene unclear. Germline lookup yields CDR1 SGHTS and CDR2 YDEGEE. This CDR3 region has 14 residues. Trimming shortened V by 4 bases and J by 0 bases, and 11 bases separated the two germline ends.